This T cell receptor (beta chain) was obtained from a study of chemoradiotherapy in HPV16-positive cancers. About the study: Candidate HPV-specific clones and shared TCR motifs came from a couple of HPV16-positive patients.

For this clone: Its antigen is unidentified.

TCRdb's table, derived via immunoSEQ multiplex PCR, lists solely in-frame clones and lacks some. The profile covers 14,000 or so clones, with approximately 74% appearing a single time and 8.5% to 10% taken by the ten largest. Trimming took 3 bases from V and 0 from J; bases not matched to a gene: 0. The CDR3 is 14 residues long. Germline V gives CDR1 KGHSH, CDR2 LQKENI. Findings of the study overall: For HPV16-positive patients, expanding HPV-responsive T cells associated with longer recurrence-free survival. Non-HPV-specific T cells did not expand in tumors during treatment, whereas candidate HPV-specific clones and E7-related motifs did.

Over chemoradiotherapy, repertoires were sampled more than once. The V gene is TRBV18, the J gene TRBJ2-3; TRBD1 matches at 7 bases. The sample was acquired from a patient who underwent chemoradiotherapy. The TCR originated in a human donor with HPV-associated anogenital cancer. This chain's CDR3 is CASSPGQSTDTQYF. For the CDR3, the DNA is TGTGCCAGCTCACCGGGACAGAGCACAGATACGCAGTATTTT.